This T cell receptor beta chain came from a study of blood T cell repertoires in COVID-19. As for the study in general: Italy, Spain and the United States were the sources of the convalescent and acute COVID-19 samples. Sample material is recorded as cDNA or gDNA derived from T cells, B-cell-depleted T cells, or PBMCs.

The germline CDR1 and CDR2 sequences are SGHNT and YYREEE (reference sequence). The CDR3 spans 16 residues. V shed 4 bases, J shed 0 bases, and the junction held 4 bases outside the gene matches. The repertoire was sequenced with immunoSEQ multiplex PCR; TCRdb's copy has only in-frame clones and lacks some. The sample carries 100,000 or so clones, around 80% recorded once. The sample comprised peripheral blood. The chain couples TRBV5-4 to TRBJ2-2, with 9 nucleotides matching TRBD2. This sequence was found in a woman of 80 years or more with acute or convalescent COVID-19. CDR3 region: CASSPGLASNTGELFF. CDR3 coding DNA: TGTGCCAGCAGCCCCGGACTAGCGTCGAACACCGGGGAGCTGTTTTTT. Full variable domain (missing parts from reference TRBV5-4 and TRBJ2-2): ETGVTQSPTHLIKTRGQQVTLRCSSQSGHNTVSWYQQALGQGPQFIFQYYREEENGRGNFPPRFSGLQFPNYSSELNVNALELDDSALYLCASSPGLASNTGELFFGEGSRLTVL.